Below are 8 T cell receptor beta chains sequenced from a single sample in a study of early T cells in non-severe SARS-CoV-2 infection. In TCRdb, the 5' RACE reads were re-called with MiXCR into one record per CDR3 protein. The profile shows some 49,000 distinct CDR3 sequences, over 3.5% of them singletons. The sequencing input was whole blood. The source is an adult who was a healthcare worker with PCR-confirmed SARS-CoV-2 infection or an uninfected control (not recorded which).

V gene TRBV7-2 combines with J gene TRBJ1-2, with TRBD1 matching 7 bases. After removal of 0 bases from V and 2 bases from J, the junction contained 3 bases not matched to a gene. This CDR3 comprises 15 residues. In germline, CDR1 is SGHTA, CDR2 FQGNSA. This CDR3 reads CASSLAGQMNYGYTF. The CDR3 DNA reads as TGTGCCAGCAGCTTAGCGGGACAGATGAACTATGGCTACACCTTC.

Ten or more counts support this clonotype. V is TRBV28 and J is TRBJ1-6; D perhaps matches TRBD1 (6 bases). The germline gives CDR1 MDHEN, CDR2 SYDVKM. The CDR3 contains 16 residues. V lost 8 bases and J lost 3, with 17 bases in between. CDR3 nucleotides: TGTGCCAGCGCCCGGGGGGGCTTGGGCTATAATTCACCCCTCCACTTT. Amino acids: CASARGGLGYNSPLHF.

This clonotype was seen only a few times. The gene calls are TRBV3-1 and TRBJ1-1; D unclear. Germline lookup yields CDR1 LGHDT and CDR2 YNNKEL (reference sequence). This CDR3 has 12 residues. V was pared by 5 bases and J by 3 bases, with 7 bases between. The DNA for the CDR3 is TGTGCCAGCAGCGGTTTCGACACTGAAGCTTTCTTT. Its translation is CASSGFDTEAFF. Variable domain in full (rest from reference TRBV3-1 and TRBJ1-1): DTAVSQTPKYLVTQMGNDKSIKCEQNLGHDTMYWYKQDSKKFLKIMFSYNNKELIINETVPNRFSPKSPDKAHLNLHINSLELGDSAVYFCASSGFDTEAFFGQGTRLTVV.

This clonotype has a count of ten or more. The rearrangement links TRBV20-1 to TRBJ2-3; 9 positions match TRBD2. This CDR3 region has 15 residues. Germline CDR1 reads DFQATT; CDR2 reads SNEGSKA (reference sequence). The V and J ends lost 5 bases and 2 bases, in that order; junction bases with no gene match: 8. This chain's CDR3 is CSADRLAADTDTQYF. The CDR3 region has the DNA TGCAGTGCTGATAGACTAGCGGCGGACACAGATACGCAGTATTTT.

This clonotype was counted many times. This rearrangement joins TRBV11-3 to TRBJ1-1, with TRBD1 as a possible D gene (5 bases). This CDR3 has 13 amino acids. The V gene lost 4 bases and the J gene lost 5 bases, with 11 bases spanning the gap. Germline-derived CDR1 and CDR2 are SGHNT and YENEEA. CDR3 nucleotides: TGTGCCAGCAGCTCCGGGGGAGGAACTGAAGCTTTCTTT. Amino acid sequence: CASSSGGGTEAFF.

This clonotype came up many times. This rearrangement joins TRBV5-4 to TRBJ2-1; D is possibly TRBD1 (7 bases). Trimming pared 3 bases from V and 0 bases from J, leaving 16 bases between. CDR1 and CDR2 (germline): SGHNT, YYREEE (reference sequence). This CDR3 contains 17 residues. CDR3 in DNA: TGTGCCAGCAGCTCCCAGAGGCGGGACAGCTCCTACAATGAGCAGTTCTTC. It yields the protein CASSSQRRDSSYNEQFF.

This clonotype was seen ten or more times. The chain uses TRBV5-1 and TRBJ1-1; TRBD1 matches at 8 bases. The CDR3 runs to 13 residues. V was pared by 7 bases and J by 2 bases, with 4 bases of the junction left unmatched. CDR1 is SGHRS and CDR2 is YFSETQ in the germline V gene. Here the CDR3 reads CASGDRGNTEAFF. As DNA, the CDR3 is TGCGCCAGCGGCGACAGGGGAAACACTGAAGCTTTCTTT.

CDR3 sequence: CASSWWTSGYEQYF. DNA for the CDR3: TGTGCCAGCAGCTGGTGGACTAGCGGCTACGAGCAGTACTTC. The genes are TRBV5-6 and TRBJ2-7; 10 nucleotides align to TRBD2. Germline CDR1 is SGHDT and CDR2 is YYEEEE. CDR3 length: 14 residues. V was clipped by 3 bases and J by 3 bases; unmatched bases: 3.